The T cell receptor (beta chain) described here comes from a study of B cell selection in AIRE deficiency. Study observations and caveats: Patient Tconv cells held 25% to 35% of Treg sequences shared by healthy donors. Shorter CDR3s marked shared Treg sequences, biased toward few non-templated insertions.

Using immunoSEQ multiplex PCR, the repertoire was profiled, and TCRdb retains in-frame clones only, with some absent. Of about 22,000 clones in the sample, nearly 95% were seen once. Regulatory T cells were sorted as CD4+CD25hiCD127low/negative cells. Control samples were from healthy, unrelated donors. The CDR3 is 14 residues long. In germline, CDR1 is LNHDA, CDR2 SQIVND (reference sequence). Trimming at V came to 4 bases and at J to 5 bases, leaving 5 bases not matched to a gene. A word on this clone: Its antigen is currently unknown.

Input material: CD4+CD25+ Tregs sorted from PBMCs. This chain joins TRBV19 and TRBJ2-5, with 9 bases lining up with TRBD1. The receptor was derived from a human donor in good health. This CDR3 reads CASSTGTGRETQYF. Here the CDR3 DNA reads TGTGCCAGTAGTACCGGGACAGGGAGGGAGACCCAGTACTTC.